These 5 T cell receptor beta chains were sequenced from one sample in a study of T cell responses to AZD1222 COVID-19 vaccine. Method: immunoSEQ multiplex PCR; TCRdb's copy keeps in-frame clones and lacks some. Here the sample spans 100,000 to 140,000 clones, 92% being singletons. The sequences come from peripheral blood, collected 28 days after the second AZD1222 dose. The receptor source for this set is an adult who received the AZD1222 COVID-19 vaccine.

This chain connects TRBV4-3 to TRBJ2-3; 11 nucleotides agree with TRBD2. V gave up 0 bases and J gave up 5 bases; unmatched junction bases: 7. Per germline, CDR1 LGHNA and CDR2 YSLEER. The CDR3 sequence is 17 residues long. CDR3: CASSQDLAGGPQDTQYF. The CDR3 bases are TGCGCCAGCAGCCAAGATTTAGCGGGAGGGCCCCAAGATACGCAGTATTTT.

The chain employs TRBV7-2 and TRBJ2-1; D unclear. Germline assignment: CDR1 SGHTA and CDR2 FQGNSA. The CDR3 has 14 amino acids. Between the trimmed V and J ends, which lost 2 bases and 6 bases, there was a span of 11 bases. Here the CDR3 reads CASSLRLPPNEQFF. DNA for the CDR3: TGTGCCAGCAGCTTAAGGCTCCCCCCCAATGAGCAGTTCTTC.

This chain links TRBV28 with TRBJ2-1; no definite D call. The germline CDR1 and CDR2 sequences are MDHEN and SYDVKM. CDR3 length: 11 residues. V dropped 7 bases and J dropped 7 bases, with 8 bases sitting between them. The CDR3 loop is CASNGRNEQFF. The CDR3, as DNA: TGTGCCAGCAATGGGCGAAATGAGCAGTTCTTC.

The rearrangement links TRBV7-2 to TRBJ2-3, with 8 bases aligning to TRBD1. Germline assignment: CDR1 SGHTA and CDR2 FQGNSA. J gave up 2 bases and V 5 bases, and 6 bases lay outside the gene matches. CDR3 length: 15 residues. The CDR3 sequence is CASSPRTGNTDTQYF. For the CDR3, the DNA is TGTGCCAGCAGCCCCAGGACAGGGAACACAGATACGCAGTATTTT.

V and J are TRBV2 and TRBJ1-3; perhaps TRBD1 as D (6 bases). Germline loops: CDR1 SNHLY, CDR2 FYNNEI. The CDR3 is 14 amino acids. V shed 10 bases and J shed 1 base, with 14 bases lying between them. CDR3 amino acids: CATVQGSSGNTIYF. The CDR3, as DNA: TGTGCCACCGTACAGGGATCGTCTGGAAACACCATATATTTT.